The TCR beta chain under discussion was sequenced for a study of technical replicates of blood from four donors. This CDR3 is 17 amino acids long. Losses at the gene ends were 4 bases for V and 4 bases for J; bases not matched to a gene: 13. CDR1 and CDR2 from the germline V gene are SGHRS and YFSETQ. Sequenced by immunoSEQ multiplex PCR; TCRdb stores in-frame clones only, minus some. The sample includes some 64,000 clones, around 85% seen only once; the top ten take 4.5% to 5.5%. Sequenced sample: PBMCs. The chain uses TRBV5-1 and TRBJ2-1, with TRBD2 matching over 8 bases. The TCR was taken from a human donor in good health. Some clones in this sample may be carry-over from other donors' samples. CDR3 DNA: TGCGCCAGCAGCCCCGCAGGGGTAGCGGGATATTACAATGAGCAGTTCTTC. Its protein is CASSPAGVAGYYNEQFF.